Following are 9 T cell receptor beta chains from one sample sequenced in a study of tumor-infiltrating lymphocytes in primary liver carcinoma. RNA and DNA were co-extracted from roughly 20-30 mg of unsorted bulk tissue. Synthesis of TCR beta cDNA was carried out from 500 ng total RNA with a constant-region primer. A slightly modified ARM-PCR protocol with three nested multiplex PCR rounds produced these TCR beta libraries. A C-beta reverse primer and TRBV1-TRBV30 forward primers served in each of the first two PCR rounds, at ten to eleven cycles apiece. One entry per CDR3 protein results from TCRdb running MiXCR on the multiplex PCR reads. The top ten hold roughly 43% of the sample, which has more than 20,000 distinct CDR3 sequences, about 75% seen once. The specimen was liver tumor tissue from sampling region 1. The subset here: tumor region T1, superior pole. The receptor set was obtained from a woman in her thirties with primary liver carcinoma and hepatitis B virus infection.

Regarding this clonotype: Lacking the conserved final phenylalanine or tryptophan, this CDR3 likely reflects a read error. No DNA is shown, since the ends of the CDR3 on it are uncertain; the CDR3 is the one TCRdb lists. This chain connects TRBV28 to TRBJ2-6. The CDR3 has 16 amino acids, counting both end residues. Per germline, CDR1 MDHEN and CDR2 SYDVKM. The CDR3 loop is CASSLYSTSGANVLAL.

A remark on this clonotype: An end of the junction does not agree with germline; a read error may underlie this. The chain carries TRBV4-1 and TRBJ2-7; 8 bases are shared with TRBD1. Germline V gives CDR1 MGHRA, CDR2 YSYEKL. This CDR3 is built from 16 residues. The CDR3 here is CATSQGSATGVNEQYF. The CDR3 DNA sequence: TGCGCCACCAGCCAAGGGAGCGCGACAGGGGTTAACGAGCAGTACTTC.

This clonotype was observed a few times. Possible read error: a much larger clone is one base away. This chain links TRBV24-1 with TRBJ1-1; the match to TRBD1 covers 8 bases. The CDR3 extends over 11 amino acids. Per the germline V gene, CDR1 is KGHDR and CDR2 is SFDVKD. The CDR3 DNA reads TGTGTCACCAGGGACAGGCAGAAAGCTTTCTTT. Its protein product is CVTRDRQKAFF.

With respect to this clonotype: The CDR3 ends on some other residue instead of the conserved phenylalanine or tryptophan, so this is likely a read error. V is TRBV6-6 and J is TRBJ1-6; D gene ambiguous. Trimming removed 6 bases at V and 10 bases at J, with 16 bases between. Germline CDR1 reads MNHNY; CDR2 reads SVGAGI (reference sequence). The CDR3 covers 14 residues. CDR3 sequence: CASRRGGVRSPLHL. Here the CDR3 DNA reads TGTGCCAGCAGACGTGGTGGTGTAAGATCACCCCTCCACTTA.

Comments on this clonotype: A much bigger clone sits one base away, suggesting this may be a read error. The CDR3 carries no conserved terminal phenylalanine or tryptophan, so it likely arises from a read error. This chain uses TRBV5-1 with TRBJ2-7; tentatively, D is TRBD2 (6 bases). Germline V gene sequence: CDR1 SGHRS, CDR2 YFSETQ. V lost 0 bases to trimming and J lost 0 bases, with 19 bases between them. The CDR3 loop spans 18 amino acids. The chain's CDR3 is CASSLGVFGSSSSYEQYP. Written as DNA, the CDR3 is TGCGCCAGCAGCTTGGGGGTCTTCGGGAGTTCGAGCTCCTACGAGCAGTACCCC.

This clonotype was detected ten times or more. The V call is TRBV7-9, the J call TRBJ2-1; TRBD2 matches 7 bases. After removal of 1 base from V and 10 bases from J, the junction contained 13 bases not matched to a gene. CDR1 and CDR2 (germline): SEHNR, FQNEAQ (reference sequence). The CDR3 runs to 16 residues. The CDR3 loop is CASSLVGGGRGREQFF. For the CDR3, the DNA is TGTGCCAGCAGCTTAGTGGGCGGGGGTCGCGGAAGGGAGCAGTTCTTC.

This clonotype came up once. The junction shows a germline mismatch at one end, possibly a read error. The chain recombines TRBV13 with TRBJ1-1; tentatively, D is TRBD1 (6 bases). Germline-derived CDR1 and CDR2 are PRHDT and FYEKMQ (reference sequence). This CDR3 comprises 17 residues. For the CDR3, the DNA is TGTGCCGTCAGCTTAGGAGGGTTTGGTATTGGGGGCACTGGAGCTTTCTTT. Its protein product is CAVSLGGFGIGGTGAFF.

In the case of this clonotype: Germline is not matched at one junction end, which may reflect a read error. V gene TRBV11-1 combines with J gene TRBJ2-1; a weak D match, TRBD1 (6 bases). Germline lookup yields CDR1 SGHAT and CDR2 FQDESV (reference sequence). The CDR3 has 15 amino acids. CDR3 coding DNA: TGTGCCGACAGCCGGAGACAGGCCTCCTACAATGAGAAGTTCTTC. Protein: CADSRRQASYNEKFF.

V gene TRBV14 combines with J gene TRBJ1-2; D unclear. Trimming left V 2 bases short and J 7 bases short, with 11 bases between. CDR3 length: 13 residues. CDR1 and CDR2 (germline): SGHDN, FVKESK. In DNA form, the CDR3 reads TGTGCCAGCAGCCAACCCCAGTTGAGTGGCTACACCTTC. Translating gives CASSQPQLSGYTF.